These 2 T cell receptor beta chains were sequenced from one sample in a study of T cell repertoires in cytomegalovirus infection (dated by TCRdb to the late 2010s). No antigen is known for these receptors. The label giving this sample's treatment or condition can be read as: in vitro stimulation with specific CMV peptide epitopes to enrich CMV-specific T cells. TCRdb shows the sequencer as Illumina HiSeq 1500. In TCRdb, the public reads were trimmed at Q25 with fastp and aligned with MiXCR, with productive beta chains retained. When rows share a CDR3 protein, they turn into one entry using the most common DNA and genes. The sample includes about 83,000 distinct CDR3 sequences, with about 29% observed a single time. The ten most abundant clones make up roughly 70% of the sample. Sequenced here: CD8+ T cells from cultured PBMCs, sampled from culture after CMV antigen stimulation. These receptor sequences come from a human donor in good health (CMV status not recorded). Some clones in this sample may be carry-over from other donors' samples.

This clonotype appeared many times. J is TRBJ1-4 and V is TRBV11-2; D gene uncertain. Trimming took off 1 base at V and 8 bases at J, with 11 bases between the two ends. Germline loops: CDR1 SGHAT, CDR2 FQNNGV. The CDR3 is made up of 14 amino acids. Here the CDR3 DNA reads TGTGCCAGCAGCTTAGCCCGGCAAGCCGAAAAACTGTTTTTT. Its translation is CASSLARQAEKLFF.

Only a few counts were recorded for this clonotype. V and J are TRBV4-1 and TRBJ1-1; no reliable D call. Per the germline V gene, CDR1 is MGHRA and CDR2 is YSYEKL. There are 12 residues in the CDR3. V was shortened by 1 base and J by 7 bases, with 7 bases between the two germline ends. CDR3 sequence (DNA): TGCGCCAGCAGCCAAGTTTTAGGTGAAGCTTTCTTT. Protein sequence: CASSQVLGEAFF.